This T cell receptor (beta chain) was identified during a study of early T cells in non-severe SARS-CoV-2 infection. In the study overall: The authors sequenced bulk RNA from unsorted whole blood, leaving chains unpaired.

Attachment of unique molecular identifiers was made to individual cDNA molecules. TCRdb re-derived calls from the 5' RACE reads in MiXCR, one entry per CDR3 protein. The profile covers 55,000 to 75,000 distinct CDR3 sequences, with about a tenth appearing a single time and around 5.8% taken by the ten largest. The germline V gene has CDR1 GTSNPN and CDR2 SVGIG (reference sequence). The CDR3 is 12 amino acids. The V gene lost 4 bases and the J gene lost 7 bases, with 11 bases spanning the gap. The chain combines TRBV30 with TRBJ2-1, with D perhaps TRBD2 (5 bases). Source material: whole blood. The TCR originated in an adult who was a healthcare worker with PCR-confirmed SARS-CoV-2 infection or an uninfected control (not recorded which). The CDR3 spells CAWTGVRNEQFF. The CDR3 coding sequence is TGTGCCTGGACCGGGGTTAGGAATGAGCAGTTCTTC.